The T cell receptor (beta chain) under discussion was sequenced for a study of blood T cell repertoires in COVID-19. The protocol was immunoSEQ multiplex PCR, while the TCRdb copy is restricted to in-frame clones and leaves out a portion. The sample holds 86,000 or so clones; about nine tenths are singletons and the top ten take less than 5%. The junction had 12 bases not matched to a gene; V was cut back by 4 bases and J by 4 bases. Germline lookup yields CDR1 GTSNPN and CDR2 SVGIG (reference sequence). This CDR3 has 15 amino acids. The clonotype was recovered from a man aged 50 to 59 with active or convalescent COVID-19. Material for sequencing was peripheral blood. The chain uses TRBV30 and TRBJ1-1; 7 bases map to TRBD1. The CDR3 DNA reads TGTGCCTGGACCACTGGGACAGTTTTAATCACTGAAGCTTTCTTT. Protein: CAWTTGTVLITEAFF.